This T cell receptor (beta chain) was identified in a study of shared clonotypes between healthy human individuals. Trimming removed 2 bases from V and 5 bases from J; junction bases left unmatched: 5. This CDR3 spans 14 amino acids. CDR1 is SGHVS, CDR2 FNYEAQ, per germline. CD45RO negativity and positive selection for CCR7 defined naive CD8 cells, a population that excluded terminally differentiated effector memory CD45RA+ cells. The protocol was immunoSEQ multiplex PCR, while the TCRdb copy is restricted to in-frame clones and leaves out a portion. The sample lists more than 2 million clones; 80% to 95% were seen once.

This clonotype was obtained from a young man in good health. Some clones in this sample may be carry-over from other donors' samples. The sample taken for sequencing was naive CD8+ T cells from PBMCs. The chain employs TRBV7-6 and TRBJ2-7, with 8 bases aligning to TRBD2. CDR3 bases: TGTGCCAGCAGCTTAATGTTCGGGGGGGACGAGCAGTACTTC. Translation gives CASSLMFGGDEQYF.